The 24 T cell receptor beta chains listed next were all sequenced from one sample in a study of CD8 T cells in ankylosing spondylitis. TCRdb fed the 5' RACE reads into MiXCR, producing one record per CDR3 protein. Of some 87,000 distinct CDR3 sequences in the sample, about 8.1% were seen once. The sample was blood, either unsorted or a sorted T cell fraction (not recorded which). The source of these receptors is a male donor with ankylosing spondylitis or in good health (not recorded which).

This chain joins TRBV7-9 and TRBJ2-7; D is unresolved. There are 16 residues in the CDR3. CDR1 and CDR2 (germline): SEHNR, FQNEAQ (reference sequence). V shed 4 bases and J shed 5 bases, with 21 bases lying between them. CDR3 DNA sequence: TGTGCCAGCAGCTATAATCGCTTATCAACTCAGGACGAGCAGTACTTC. As protein: CASSYNRLSTQDEQYF.

This clonotype was counted ten times or more. The CDR3 is CASSSDGKSTDTQYF. As DNA, the CDR3 is TGTGCCAGCAGCTCGGACGGGAAAAGCACAGATACGCAGTATTTT. J is TRBJ2-3 and V is TRBV7-3; D is possibly TRBD2 (5 bases). Trimming pared 4 bases from V and 0 bases from J, leaving 11 bases between. The CDR3 consists of 15 residues. From germline, CDR1 is SGHTA and CDR2 FQGTGA.

Ten or more counts support this clonotype. This chain uses TRBV28 with TRBJ1-2, with D possibly TRBD1 on 5 matching bases. The CDR3 length is 15 residues. Germline V gene data show CDR1 as MDHEN and CDR2 as SYDVKM. V was clipped by 8 bases and J by 0 bases, with 16 bases between them. CDR3 region: CASREGVAPNYGYTF. CDR3 in DNA: TGTGCCAGCCGAGAAGGGGTCGCCCCTAACTATGGCTACACCTTC.

This clonotype has at least ten counts. The chain couples TRBV20-1 to TRBJ2-3, with D unclear. The CDR3 runs to 11 residues. Trimming took 6 bases from V and 6 from J, leaving 10 bases between them. Germline CDR1 is DFQATT and CDR2 is SNEGSKA (reference sequence). CDR3 residues: CSALGADTQYF. CDR3 bases: TGCAGTGCCCTAGGTGCCGATACGCAGTATTTT.

This clonotype was detected only a few times. The rearrangement joins TRBV5-1 to TRBJ1-1; the D gene is possibly TRBD1 (5 bases). The CDR3 loop spans 15 amino acids. The V gene lost 1 base and the J gene lost 1 base, with 11 bases spanning the gap. Germline-derived CDR1 and CDR2 are SGHRS and YFSETQ. For the CDR3, the DNA is TGCGCCAGCAGCTTGCGGGGGATGGAGAACACTGAAGCTTTCTTT. Translated, it gives CASSLRGMENTEAFF.

Concerning this clonotype: A much larger clone sits a single nucleotide away, making a read error possible. CDR3 DNA sequence: TGTGCCACCAGCCGGGACAGCCTAGCCTACACCTTC. Amino acids: CATSRDSLAYTF. V usage is TRBV15 and J usage is TRBJ1-2; 7 bases are shared with TRBD1. Germline V gene lookup returns CDR1 LNHNV and CDR2 YYDKDF (reference sequence). Trimming at V came to 5 bases and at J to 10 bases, leaving 7 bases not matched to a gene. The CDR3 is made up of 12 amino acids. Using reference TRBV15 and TRBJ1-2 for the parts outside the CDR3, the full variable domain is DAMVIQNPRYQVTQFGKPVTLSCSQTLNHNVMYWYQQKSSQAPKLLFHYYDKDFNNEADTPDNFQSRRPNTSFCFLDIRSPGLGDTAMYLCATSRDSLAYTFGSGTRLTVV.

Ten or more counts support this clonotype. V and J are TRBV5-1 and TRBJ1-1; maybe TRBD1 (5 bases). Trimming left V 0 bases short and J 0 bases short, with 12 bases between. The germline V gene encodes CDR1 SGHRS and CDR2 YFSETQ. The length of the CDR3 is 16 residues. The CDR3, as DNA: TGCGCCAGCAGCTTGGACCCGGGGACGATGAACACTGAAGCTTTCTTT. It specifies CASSLDPGTMNTEAFF.

This clonotype came up many times. J is TRBJ1-1 and V is TRBV5-1, with TRBD1 as a possible D gene (5 bases). The CDR3 consists of 13 residues. V was cut by 2 bases and J by 6 bases, with 11 bases left in between. The germline CDR1 and CDR2 sequences are SGHRS and YFSETQ. The CDR3 region has the DNA TGCGCCAGCAGCTTCGGTCAGGGATCTGAAGCTTTCTTT. Its protein product is CASSFGQGSEAFF.

The chain joins TRBV15 to TRBJ2-6, with D unresolved. Germline loops: CDR1 LNHNV, CDR2 YYDKDF (reference sequence). V was pared by 1 base and J by 4 bases, with 11 bases between. The length of the CDR3 is 16 residues. The chain's CDR3 is CATSRGGDPGANVLTF. The CDR3 nucleotides read TGTGCCACCAGCAGAGGAGGTGACCCGGGGGCCAACGTCCTGACTTTC.

This clonotype has a count of ten or more. The chain carries TRBV28 and TRBJ1-1; D may be TRBD1 (6 bases). The CDR3 is 19 residues long. Germline V gene sequence: CDR1 MDHEN, CDR2 SYDVKM. The V gene lost 6 bases and the J gene lost 1 base, with 27 bases spanning the gap. This CDR3 is CASSSGTTELFQRNTEAFF. The CDR3 DNA is TGTGCCAGCAGCTCTGGGACAACGGAACTGTTTCAAAGGAACACTGAAGCTTTCTTT.

A remark on this clonotype: A much larger clone is a single base away; this may be a read error. This chain uses TRBV29-1 with TRBJ1-1; D gene uncertain. Per the germline V gene, CDR1 is SQVTM and CDR2 is ANQGSEA. The CDR3 length is 14 residues. CDR3 sequence: CSVEAPGMGTAAFF. The CDR3 bases are TGCAGCGTTGAAGCTCCAGGAATGGGCACTGCAGCTTTCTTT.

At least ten counts were recorded for this clonotype. The genes are TRBV5-1 and TRBJ1-1; D remains ambiguous. Germline assignment: CDR1 SGHRS and CDR2 YFSETQ. This CDR3 has 14 amino acids. The V and J ends lost 1 base and 6 bases respectively, with 13 bases between them. The CDR3 protein is CASSLWTGGSEAFF. In nucleotides, the CDR3 is TGCGCCAGCAGCTTGTGGACCGGTGGGTCTGAAGCTTTCTTT.

At least ten counts were recorded for this clonotype. The genes are TRBV20-1 and TRBJ2-1; no definite D call. Per germline, CDR1 DFQATT and CDR2 SNEGSKA (reference sequence). Trimming cost V 1 base and J 5 bases, with 12 bases left between them. There are 14 residues in the CDR3. DNA of the CDR3: TGCAGTGCTAGAGGACTCAACTGGAACAATGAGCAGTTCTTC. It is translated as CSARGLNWNNEQFF.

In its sample, this clonotype was seen a few times. The gene calls are TRBV7-9 and TRBJ1-2; 8 bases line up with TRBD1. J lost 2 bases, V lost 4 bases, and 6 bases had no gene match. Germline CDR1 and CDR2: SEHNR and FQNEAQ (reference sequence). This CDR3 region has 15 residues. CDR3 DNA sequence: TGTGCCAGCAGCTCCCAGGGGGCAGTGAACTATGGCTACACCTTC. Translating it yields CASSSQGAVNYGYTF.

In its sample, this clonotype was seen many times. The chain employs TRBV2 and TRBJ2-5; 11 bases fit TRBD2. The CDR3 covers 16 residues. Looked up from germline, CDR1 is SNHLY and CDR2 is FYNNEI. V was clipped by 6 bases and J by 1 base; unmatched bases: 7. The CDR3 DNA is TGTGCCAGCAGCCGGAGTCTAGCGGGGGGCCAAGAGACCCAGTACTTC. As protein: CASSRSLAGGQETQYF.

The chain carries TRBV7-3 and TRBJ2-3; tentative D call: TRBD2 (6 bases). Germline values: CDR1 SGHTA, CDR2 FQGTGA. The CDR3 has 15 amino acids. V shed 4 bases and J shed 1 base, with 12 bases lying between them. The DNA for the CDR3 is TGTGCCAGCAGCTCCCGACTAGGGGGCACAGATACGCAGTATTTT. Protein: CASSSRLGGTDTQYF.

The table lists this clonotype with many counts. Written as DNA, the CDR3 is TGTGCCAGCAGCAAGTTCCAAGAGACCCAGTACTTC. This gives the protein CASSKFQETQYF. J is TRBJ2-5 and V is TRBV11-2; D remains unclear. The V and J ends lost 5 bases and 1 base respectively, with 5 bases between them. The CDR3 runs 12 residues. Germline CDR1 reads SGHAT; CDR2 reads FQNNGV.

In this sample, this clonotype turned up many times. The rearrangement uses TRBV20-1 and TRBJ2-3; 11 bases map to TRBD2. Germline CDR1 DFQATT, CDR2 SNEGSKA (reference sequence). With V trimmed by 1 base and J by 2 bases, 8 bases remained unmatched. The CDR3 contains 17 residues. The CDR3 protein is CSARGQLAGAVTDTQYF. CDR3 nucleotides: TGCAGTGCTAGAGGCCAACTAGCGGGGGCTGTCACAGATACGCAGTATTTT.

Comment on this clonotype: A much larger clone differs from this one at a single base, so this may be a read error. This rearrangement joins TRBV5-1 to TRBJ2-7; 10 bases fit TRBD1. The length of the CDR3 is 14 residues. The germline CDR1 and CDR2 sequences are SGHRS and YFSETQ. DNA of the CDR3: TGCGCCAGCAGCCGAACGACAGGGGGCTACGCGCAGTACTTC. This translates into CASSRTTGGYAQYF.

This clonotype was counted many times. This chain uses TRBV29-1 with TRBJ1-1; D not certain. Germline V gene lookup returns CDR1 SQVTM and CDR2 ANQGSEA. The V end was cut by 3 bases, the J end by 10 bases, with 3 bases between. The length of the CDR3 is 8 residues. The CDR3 reads CSVDGAFF. In DNA, the CDR3 is TGCAGCGTTGACGGAGCTTTCTTT.

The chain combines TRBV3-1 with TRBJ2-6; the D gene is possibly TRBD2 (6 bases). The germline gives CDR1 LGHDT, CDR2 YNNKEL (reference sequence). Trimming took off 4 bases at V and 0 bases at J, with 13 bases between the two ends. The length of the CDR3 is 17 residues. The CDR3 DNA reads TGTGCCAGCAGCCTCCTAGGAGGGAACTCTGGGGCCAACGTCCTGACTTTC. Its translation: CASSLLGGNSGANVLTF.

Points on this clonotype: Given a much more abundant clone one base away, this may be a read error. The chain links TRBV12-3 or TRBV12-4 to TRBJ2-4; D is unclear. There are 13 residues in the CDR3. The CDR3 DNA follows: TGTGCCAACAGTTTTGGGGCCAAAAACATTCAGTACTTC. This translates into CANSFGAKNIQYF.

This clonotype was recorded at least ten times. J is TRBJ1-2 and V is TRBV5-1, with unresolved D. The CDR3 is made up of 13 amino acids. Trimming removed 4 bases from V and 4 bases from J, with 11 bases in between. In germline, CDR1 is SGHRS, CDR2 YFSETQ. The CDR3 coding sequence is TGCGCCAGCAGCGTCTCGGAATCCTATGGCTACACCTTC. It translates to CASSVSESYGYTF.

This clonotype was detected ten times or more. A junction end diverges from the germline sequence, so it may reflect a read error. The chain recombines TRBV2 with TRBJ2-7, with D perhaps matching TRBD2 (5 bases). The germline V gene encodes CDR1 SNHLY and CDR2 FYNNEI. CDR3 length: 13 residues. The CDR3 sequence: CASSEGSGYEQYF. CDR3 DNA: TGTGCCAGCAGCGAAGGGAGCGGATACGAGCAGTACTTC.